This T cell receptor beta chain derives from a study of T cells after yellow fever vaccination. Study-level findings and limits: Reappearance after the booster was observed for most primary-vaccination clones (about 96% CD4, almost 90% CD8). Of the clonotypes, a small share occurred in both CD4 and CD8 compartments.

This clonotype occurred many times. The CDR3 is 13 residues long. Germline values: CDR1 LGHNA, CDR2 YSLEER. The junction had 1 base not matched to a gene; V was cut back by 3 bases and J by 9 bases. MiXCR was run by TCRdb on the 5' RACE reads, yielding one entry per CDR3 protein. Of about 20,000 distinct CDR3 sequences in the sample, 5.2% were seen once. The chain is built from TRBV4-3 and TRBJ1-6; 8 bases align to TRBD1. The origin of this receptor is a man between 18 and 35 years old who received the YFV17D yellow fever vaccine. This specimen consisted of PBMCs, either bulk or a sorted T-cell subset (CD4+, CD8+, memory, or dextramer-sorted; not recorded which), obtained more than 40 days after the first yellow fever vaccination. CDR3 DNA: TGCGCCAGCAGCCAGGGGACAGGTTCACCCCTCCACTTT. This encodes CASSQGTGSPLHF.